These T cell receptor beta chains were read from a single sample in a study of T cells in Graves' hyperthyroidism and ophthalmopathy. TCRdb reprocessed the multiplex PCR reads with MiXCR, giving one entry per CDR3 protein. The sample consists of 350,000 or so distinct CDR3 sequences, 15% to 20% of them appearing once. The sample taken for sequencing was blood. The receptors shown here come from a woman aged 40-49 years with Graves' ophthalmopathy. Each CDR3 is given with its conserved first and last residue. A D gene is named only where the DNA matches it firmly. The listing skips clone size in some rows; elsewhere it reads once, few, many or a size class.

TGTGCCTGGAGGGGGGGACGCTCCCCCCTCTCTGGGGCCAACGTCCTGACTTTC | CAWRGGRSPLSGANVLTF | NA | NA | TRBJ2-6 | TRBV30 | 18
TGTGCCTGGGGGGACACCAACACTGAAGCTTCCTTT | CAWGDTNTEASF | many | NA | TRBJ1-1 | TRBV30 | 12
TGTGCCAGCAGTTCCAGCATCTATGGCTACACCTTC | CASSSSIYGYTF | NA | NA | TRBJ1-2 | TRBV6-5 | 12
TGTGCCAGTCTACCGGGTCGCGGCGCTAACTATGGCTACACCTTC | CASLPGRGANYGYTF | once | NA | TRBJ1-2 | TRBV19 | 15
TGTGCCAGCAGCCGTGGGACAGGAACCGAGCAGTACTTC | CASSRGTGTEQYF | NA | TRBD1 | TRBJ2-7 | TRBV6-1 | 13
TGTGCGGTAAGGGGGCGGTCTGGGGCCAACGTCCTGACTTTC | CAVRGRSGANVLTF | many | TRBD1 | TRBJ2-6 | TRBV6-1 | 14
TGTGCCAGCAGCCAAGAGACAGGTTGGGATGGCTACACCTTC | CASSQETGWDGYTF | many | NA | TRBJ1-2 | TRBV4-2 | 14
TGTGCCACCAGTGGGACACAGGGGAACACTGAAGCTTTCTTT | CATSGTQGNTEAFF | few | NA | TRBJ1-1 | TRBV24-1 | 14
TGTGCCAGCAGGGCAAATTCGAACACCGGGGAGCTGTTTTTT | CASRANSNTGELFF | many | NA | TRBJ2-2 | TRBV6-5 | 14
TGTGCCTGGAGGAGGGATCCCGGGGAGCTGTTTTTT | CAWRRDPGELFF | many | NA | TRBJ2-2 | TRBV30 | 12
TGTGCCAGCAGCAGGACAGGGGAATCGTCATGGCAGTACTTC | CASSRTGESSWQYF | many | TRBD1 | TRBJ2-7 | TRBV6-1 | 14
TGTGCCAGCAGTTTATTACGACTTAAGACCCGGGGCACTGAAGCTTTCTTT | CASSLLRLKTRGTEAFF | many | NA | TRBJ1-1 | TRBV12-3/TRBV12-4 | 17
TGTGCCAGCAGCCGGACAGGGTACCAAGAGACCCAGTACTTC | CASSRTGYQETQYF | NA | TRBD1 | TRBJ2-5 | TRBV6-2/TRBV6-3 | 14
TGTGCCAGCAGTTTAGCAGGGGGCGAAAAACTGTTTTTT | CASSLAGGEKLFF | NA | TRBD1 | TRBJ1-4 | TRBV12-3/TRBV12-4 | 13
TGTGCCAGCATCCAACGAGGGACAGGATCCTACGAGCAGTACTTC | CASIQRGTGSYEQYF | many | TRBD1 | TRBJ2-7 | TRBV12-3/TRBV12-4 | 15
TGTGCCAGCAGAGGACTAGCGGAGGCCTACGAGCAGTACTTC | CASRGLAEAYEQYF | NA | TRBD2 | TRBJ2-7 | TRBV6-1 | 14
TGTGCCAGCAGCTTCCGTTTCTTCGGCGCTACGATGACGAACACCGGGGAGCTGTTTTTT | CASSFRFFGATMTNTGELFF | many | NA | TRBJ2-2 | TRBV7-4 | 20
TGTGCCAGCAGTTTATCCGACAAAGGGAACACCGGGGAGCTGTTTTTT | CASSLSDKGNTGELFF | many | NA | TRBJ2-2 | TRBV28 | 16
TGTGCCTGGAGTCTCCTGACAGGTTCGGAAGACCCATACGAGCAGTACTTC | CAWSLLTGSEDPYEQYF | many | NA | TRBJ2-7 | TRBV30 | 17
TGTGCCACCAGCAGAGGACTAGCGAACTCCTACGAGCAGTACTTC | CATSRGLANSYEQYF | few | TRBD2 | TRBJ2-7 | TRBV15 | 15